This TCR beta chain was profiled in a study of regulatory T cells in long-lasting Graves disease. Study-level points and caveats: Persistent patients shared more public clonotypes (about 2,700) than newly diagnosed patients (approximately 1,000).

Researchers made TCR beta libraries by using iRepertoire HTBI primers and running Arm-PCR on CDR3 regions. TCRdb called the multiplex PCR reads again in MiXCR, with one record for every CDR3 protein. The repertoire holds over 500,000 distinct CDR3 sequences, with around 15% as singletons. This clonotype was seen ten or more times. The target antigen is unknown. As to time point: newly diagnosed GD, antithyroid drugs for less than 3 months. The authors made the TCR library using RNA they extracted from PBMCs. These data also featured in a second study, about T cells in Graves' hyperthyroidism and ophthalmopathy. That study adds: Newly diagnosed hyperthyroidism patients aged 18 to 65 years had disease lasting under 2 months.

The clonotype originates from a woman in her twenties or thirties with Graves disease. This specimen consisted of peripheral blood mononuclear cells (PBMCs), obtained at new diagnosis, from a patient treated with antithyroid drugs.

The CDR3 sequence: CASSYSVPGTGGYTEAFF. The CDR3 coding sequence is TGTGCCAGCAGTTACTCGGTTCCCGGGACAGGGGGGTACACTGAAGCTTTCTTT. The chain is built from TRBV6-5 and TRBJ1-1, with 11 positions matching TRBD1. Losses at the gene ends were 0 bases for V and 3 bases for J; bases not matched to a gene: 9. The CDR3 sequence is 18 residues long. The germline V gene encodes CDR1 MNHEY and CDR2 SVGAGI.